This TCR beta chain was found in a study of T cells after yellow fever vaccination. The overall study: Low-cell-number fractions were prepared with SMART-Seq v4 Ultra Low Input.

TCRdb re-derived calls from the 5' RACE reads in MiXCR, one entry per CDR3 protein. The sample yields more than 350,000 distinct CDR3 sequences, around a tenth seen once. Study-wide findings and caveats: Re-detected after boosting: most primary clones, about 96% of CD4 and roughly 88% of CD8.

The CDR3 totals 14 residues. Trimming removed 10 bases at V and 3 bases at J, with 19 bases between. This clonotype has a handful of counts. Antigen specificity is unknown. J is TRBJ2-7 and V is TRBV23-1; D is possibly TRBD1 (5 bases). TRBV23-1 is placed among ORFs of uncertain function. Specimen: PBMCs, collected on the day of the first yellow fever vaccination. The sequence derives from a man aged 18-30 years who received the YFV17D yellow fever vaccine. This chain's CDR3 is CATVKKGNYYEQYF. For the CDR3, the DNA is TGCGCCACCGTTAAGAAGGGGAACTACTACGAGCAGTACTTC.